This is a list of T cell receptor beta chains from one sample in a study of cytomegalovirus exposure and HLA in healthy donors. The repertoire was sequenced with immunoSEQ multiplex PCR; TCRdb's copy has only in-frame clones and lacks some. The listing contains 200,000 or so clones. Sequencing was done on a sample of PBMCs. These receptor sequences come from a boy younger than 18 in good health and CMV-seronegative. The CDR3 runs from the conserved cysteine through the conserved F or W. Each record gives: V gene, J gene, D gene, CDR3 DNA, CDR3 protein. A D gene is named only where the DNA matches it firmly.

V gene: TRBV7-2
J gene: TRBJ1-2
D gene: TRBD1
CDR3 DNA: TGTGCCAGCAGCCCCGAGGCCCTTGGACAGGGGAGCTATGGCTACACCTTC
CDR3 protein: CASSPEALGQGSYGYTF

V gene: TRBV7-3
J gene: TRBJ2-2
D gene: -
CDR3 DNA: TGTGCCAGCAACTCCGGGACTGCAACCGGGGAGCTGTTTTTT
CDR3 protein: CASNSGTATGELFF

V gene: TRBV21-1
J gene: TRBJ2-6
D gene: -
CDR3 DNA: TGTGCCAGCAGCAAAAGGGGGGGAGAGTCTGGGGCCAACGTCCTGACTTTC
CDR3 protein: CASSKRGGESGANVLTF

V gene: TRBV7-2
J gene: TRBJ1-4
D gene: TRBD1
CDR3 DNA: TGTGCCAGCAGTCCCCGGCAGGGGGTTTATGAAAAACTGTTTTTT
CDR3 protein: CASSPRQGVYEKLFF

V gene: TRBV9
J gene: TRBJ1-1
D gene: -
CDR3 DNA: TGTGCCAGCAGCGCCCAGGGGACTACAAACACTGAAGCTTTCTTT
CDR3 protein: CASSAQGTTNTEAFF

V gene: TRBV11-2
J gene: TRBJ2-5
D gene: -
CDR3 DNA: TGTGCCAGCAGCTTAGCCCAAGTACTTATTTATGAGCAGTACTTC
CDR3 protein: CASSLAQVLIYEQYF

V gene: TRBV5-1
J gene: TRBJ2-5
D gene: TRBD2
CDR3 DNA: TGCGCCAGCAGCTTTGGACTAGGAGGAGAGACCCAGTACTTC
CDR3 protein: CASSFGLGGETQYF

V gene: TRBV29-1
J gene: TRBJ2-5
D gene: TRBD2
CDR3 DNA: TGCAGCGTTCACTTTCTAGCGGGGGCAGAGACCCAGTACTTC
CDR3 protein: CSVHFLAGAETQYF

V gene: TRBV27
J gene: TRBJ1-1
D gene: TRBD1
CDR3 DNA: TGTGCCAGTAGCAGACCCGGGACAGCCGAAGCTTTCTTT
CDR3 protein: CASSRPGTAEAFF

V gene: TRBV28
J gene: TRBJ2-7
D gene: -
CDR3 DNA: TGTGCCAGCAGACCCCGCAGAGGGGGTCTCGAGCAGTACTTC
CDR3 protein: CASRPRRGGLEQYF

V gene: TRBV28
J gene: TRBJ1-6
D gene: -
CDR3 DNA: TGTGCCAGCAAGAGGATGGTGGATTCACCCCTCCACTTT
CDR3 protein: CASKRMVDSPLHF

V gene: TRBV5-4
J gene: TRBJ2-1
D gene: TRBD1
CDR3 DNA: TGTGCCAGCAGCTTAGCGGACAGGGGGGCCTACAATGAGCAGTTCTTC
CDR3 protein: CASSLADRGAYNEQFF

V gene: TRBV7-6
J gene: TRBJ2-1
D gene: -
CDR3 DNA: TGTGCCAGCAGCCCCATGGCCGGAGGGTATAGCAATGAGCAGTTCTTC
CDR3 protein: CASSPMAGGYSNEQFF

V gene: TRBV30
J gene: TRBJ1-2
D gene: -
CDR3 DNA: TGTGCCTGGAGTCTACAGGTCTATGGCTACACCTTC
CDR3 protein: CAWSLQVYGYTF

V gene: TRBV7-9
J gene: TRBJ2-7
D gene: TRBD2
CDR3 DNA: TGTGCCAGCAGCCGGATTAGCGGGTTGGTCGGGTACGAGCAGTACTTC
CDR3 protein: CASSRISGLVGYEQYF

V gene: TRBV4-2
J gene: TRBJ1-1
D gene: -
CDR3 DNA: TGTGCCAGCAGCCAAGATGAGAGGGCCACTGAAGCTTTCTTT
CDR3 protein: CASSQDERATEAFF